This T cell receptor (beta chain) emerged from a study of vaccination effects on CD4 cells after COVID-19. Regarding the study as a whole: Limitations: small convalescent group and missing early post-infection timepoints. Marked clonal contraction was seen in infection- and vaccine-induced clones late after vaccination.

This CDR3 spans 13 amino acids. CDR1 and CDR2 (germline): SNHLY, FYNNEI. V lost 5 bases and J lost 3; bases outside the gene matches: 3. Before sequencing took place, the ViraFEST assay used viral peptide pools to expand antigen-specific CD4+ T cells. Upon completion of 10 to 11 days in culture, CD4+ T cells were isolated. Absence of prior SARS-CoV-2 infection characterized the vaccine recipients, who showed negative nucleocapsid antibodies. Each culture well received under 2.5 million PBMC. These cells were then cultured in IMDM with about 9.1 IU/ml IL-2 and roughly 10 ug/ml peptides. Of note for this clone: The antigen is undetermined.

Assay used: immunoSEQ multiplex PCR; TCRdb lists only in-frame clones, some missing. The table has 50,000 to 60,000 clones, around 70% seen once. V usage is TRBV2 and J usage is TRBJ2-7, with TRBD2 identical over 8 bases. This receptor was identified in a human donor who received a COVID-19 vaccine. The source was CD4+ T cells from PBMCs cultured with SARS-CoV-2 spike peptides, collected before COVID-19 vaccination. The CDR3 here is CASSYRGGYEQYF. The CDR3 DNA sequence: TGTGCCAGCAGTTACCGGGGGGGCTACGAGCAGTACTTC.